This T cell receptor (beta chain) came from a study of T cell repertoires in cytomegalovirus infection (dated by TCRdb to about 2019). About the investigation overall: Donor HLA type was relevant to the analysis, as public TCR beta signatures indicated carriage of CMV infection together with the matching HLA type. Findings and caveats that apply to the study as a whole: Cumulative frequency of public TCR beta family members discriminated carriers of CMV infection plus the relevant HLA type in this cohort and an independent approximately 340-donor cohort. The ex vivo response was dominated by HLA-C-restricted CMV-specific TCR beta clonotypes, and the single most frequent clonotype in two of eight donors was supplied by these HLA-C-restricted clonotypes.

There are 15 amino acids in the CDR3, from cysteine to phenylalanine inclusive. Only the CDR3 DNA is retained, 45 bases long and in frame from the first base. The V and J ends are trimmed by 7 bases and 0 bases, leaving 13 bases between them. Sequencing instrument: Illumina HiSeq 1500. The public reads were run again by TCRdb, first through fastp at Q25 and then through MiXCR, and only productive beta chains were kept. Rows with a matching CDR3 protein are joined into one entry that keeps the most common DNA and genes. This sample lists fewer than 350,000 distinct CDR3 sequences; over 7.5% were detected once. About 4.5% of the sample lies in the top ten. This clonotype was seen ten or more times. No antigen is known for it. No base quality values were provided; no much bigger clone lies one nucleotide off.

This receptor was taken from a human donor in good health (CMV status not recorded). Some clones in this sample may be carry-over from other donors' samples. Sample: PBMCs. The chain is encoded by TRBV12-3 or TRBV12-4 joined to TRBJ2-1; no D gene call is confident. In nucleotides, the sequence is TGTGCCAGCACCCGGATGCCCCGCTCCTACAATGAGCAGTTCTTC. Its translation is CASTRMPRSYNEQFF.